These 10 T cell receptor beta chains came from one sample sequenced in a study of blood T cells in healthy people across ages. Next came a second PCR, run for about 7 to 12 cycles, which used a sample-barcoded 5' primer along with a J-beta primer mix. TCRdb fed the 5' RACE reads into MiXCR, producing one record per CDR3 protein. The table includes 700,000 to 900,000 distinct CDR3 sequences, about 48% detected once. The sequenced material came from blood. These receptors were collected from a man older than 75 in good health.

The rearrangement uses TRBV6-5 and TRBJ2-7; 12 nucleotides match TRBD2. V lost 5 bases to trimming and J lost 3 bases; unmatched junction nucleotides: 8. The CDR3 loop spans 16 amino acids. Looked up from germline, CDR1 is MNHEY and CDR2 is SVGAGI. This chain's CDR3 is CASSRPRTSGIYEQYF. The CDR3 nucleotides read TGTGCCAGCAGTCGGCCTCGGACTAGCGGGATCTACGAGCAGTACTTC.

The chain couples TRBV29-1 to TRBJ2-2, with TRBD1 as a possible D gene (6 bases). V was trimmed by 3 bases and J by 8 bases, leaving 16 bases between them. CDR1 is SQVTM and CDR2 is ANQGSEA in the germline V gene. CDR3 length equals 14 residues. The CDR3 sequence is CSVEGDTLLGELFF. The CDR3 DNA follows: TGCAGCGTTGAGGGGGACACCCTTCTGGGGGAGCTGTTTTTT.

The chain has TRBV28 and TRBJ2-4; TRBD1 matches 8 bases. The end of the DNA aligns better with TRBJ2-7, so the J call may be wrong. This CDR3 is built from 16 residues. The V gene's germline CDR1 is MDHEN and CDR2 SYDVKM. This chain's CDR3 is CASSSPPGTGHTEQYF. In nucleotides, the CDR3 is TGTGCCAGCAGTTCCCCCCCCGGGACAGGACATACCGAGCAGTACTTC.

The chain employs TRBV2 and TRBJ1-6, with D possibly matching TRBD1 (5 bases). The germline CDR1 and CDR2 sequences are SNHLY and FYNNEI. V gave up 2 bases and J gave up 9 bases, with 17 bases separating them. This CDR3 comprises 16 residues. The CDR3 nucleotides read TGTGCCAGCAGTGAACTCACGCCAGGGTCGGGTTCACCCCTCCACTTT. Its translation is CASSELTPGSGSPLHF.

V is TRBV6-5 and J is TRBJ2-1, with TRBD1 matching over 8 bases. Germline CDR1 is MNHEY and CDR2 is SVGAGI. CDR3 length equals 16 residues. V dropped 6 bases and J dropped 6; count of bases not matched to a gene: 13. CDR3 residues: CASSSRDRLYGNEQFF. CDR3 DNA: TGTGCCAGCAGCTCGAGGGACAGGCTTTACGGCAATGAGCAGTTCTTC.

This clonotype was seen a handful of times. This rearrangement joins TRBV2 to TRBJ2-3; tentatively, D is TRBD2 (5 bases). CDR1 and CDR2 (germline): SNHLY, FYNNEI. V was pared by 6 bases and J by 1 base, with 23 bases between. The CDR3 totals 18 residues. This CDR3 is CASSLRRSGVSGTDTQYF. The CDR3 DNA reads as TGTGCCAGCAGCCTCAGGAGGTCGGGCGTTTCGGGCACAGATACGCAGTATTTT.

This clonotype was counted only a few times. This sequence joins TRBV5-1 and TRBJ2-4; D not resolved. V lost 5 bases to trimming and J lost 7 bases, with 13 bases between them. CDR1 and CDR2 from the germline V gene are SGHRS and YFSETQ. The CDR3 contains 13 residues. In DNA, the CDR3 is TGCGCCAGCAGTCGGGTTATTGAGAACATTCAGTACTTC. Translated: CASSRVIENIQYF.

This clonotype has a handful of counts. V is TRBV25-1 and J is TRBJ2-7; D is uncertain. The J call may be wrong; the DNA end is better matched by TRBJ2-5. This CDR3 has 14 amino acids. Germline values: CDR1 MGHDK, CDR2 SYGVNS. The CDR3 bases are TGTGCCAGCTCTGGGGTTTCTAAGAGAGAGACCCAGTACTTC. Its protein product is CASSGVSKRETQYF.

The V and J genes are TRBV5-6 and TRBJ2-3, with 14 bases aligning to TRBD2. This CDR3 is 16 amino acids long. Germline V CDR1 and CDR2: SGHDT, YYEEEE. V shed 4 bases, J shed 14 bases, and the junction held 15 bases outside the gene matches. The CDR3 DNA follows: TGTGCCAGCAGCCTCGGACTAGCGGGAGGAAGGAGAGACGCGTATTTT. Protein product: CASSLGLAGGRRDAYF.

This clonotype has a single count. The chain couples TRBV20-1 to TRBJ2-1; 7 bases are a match to TRBD2. Germline assignment: CDR1 DFQATT and CDR2 SNEGSKA (reference sequence). V lost 3 bases and J lost 5; bases outside the gene matches: 13. The CDR3 is 16 residues long. The CDR3 loop reads CSASPRRLAADNEQFF. DNA for the CDR3: TGCAGTGCTAGCCCAAGGCGGCTAGCGGCCGACAATGAGCAGTTCTTC.